These T cell receptor beta chains were read from a single sample in a study of neurological immune-mediated disorders. In TCRdb, the 5' RACE reads were re-called with MiXCR into one record per CDR3 protein. The data show 20,000 to 25,000 distinct CDR3 sequences, roughly 6.2% seen once. The sequenced material came from CD8+ T cells from blood. The receptors stem from a man between 18 and 35 years old in good health. CDR3s include the opening cysteine and the closing phenylalanine or tryptophan. A D gene is named only where the DNA matches it firmly. A clone size is listed for some rows: how often the clone was seen (once, few, many), or a class if it is expanded.

>.|few|TRBJ1-6|TRBV4-1
CASSQGGIGQSPLHF
TGCGCCAGCAGCCAAGGGGGGATTGGACAATCACCCCTCCACTTT
>.|.|TRBJ2-2|TRBV12-3/TRBV12-4
CASTRQGGPGELFF
TGTGCCAGCACCCGACAGGGAGGGCCCGGGGAGCTGTTTTTT
>TRBD1|many|TRBJ2-2|TRBV5-5
CASSFDRGFPGELFF
TGTGCCAGCAGCTTCGACAGGGGATTTCCCGGGGAGCTGTTTTTT
>.|many|TRBJ1-5|TRBV20-1
CSARGQGWGNQPQHF
TGCAGTGCTAGGGGGCAGGGTTGGGGCAATCAGCCCCAGCATTTT
>.|many|TRBJ2-7|TRBV5-6
CASSLGHTRYEQYF
TGTGCCAGCAGCTTGGGGCACACGCGCTACGAGCAGTACTTC
>.|many|TRBJ1-4|TRBV2
CATLGPEGANEKLFF
TGTGCCACCTTAGGCCCCGAGGGGGCTAATGAAAAACTGTTTTTT
>.|many|TRBJ1-5|TRBV20-1
CSASLQGSWNQPQHF
TGCAGTGCTAGTCTCCAGGGGAGTTGGAATCAGCCCCAGCATTTT
>.|many|TRBJ1-4|TRBV6-6
CASSYSPPGEKLFF
TGTGCCAGCAGTTACTCGCCCCCAGGGGAAAAACTGTTTTTT
>TRBD1|many|TRBJ1-2|TRBV4-1
CASSPTPGGVGYTF
TGCGCCAGCAGCCCAACCCCAGGGGGAGTTGGCTACACCTTC
>.|.|TRBJ2-2|TRBV2
CASSGGQISPGERFF
TGTGCCAGCAGTGGGGGTCAGATAAGTCCCGGGGAGCGGTTTTTT
>TRBD1|many|TRBJ1-6|TRBV7-6
CASSLGGTVAGSPLHF
TGTGCCAGCAGCTTAGGGGGGACAGTCGCGGGCTCACCCCTCCACTTT
>.|many|TRBJ2-3|TRBV25-1
CASSEGVITDTQYF
TGTGCCAGCAGTGAAGGGGTCATCACAGATACGCAGTATTTT
>TRBD1|many|TRBJ1-2|TRBV20-1
CSRDRGGEHYGYTF
TGCAGCCGGGACAGGGGTGGTGAGCACTATGGCTACACCTTC
>.|many|TRBJ2-3|TRBV27
CASSLDTQYF
TGTGCCAGCAGTTTGGATACGCAGTATTTT
>TRBD2|many|TRBJ2-7|TRBV5-5
CASSPASGGYEQYF
TGTGCCAGCAGCCCGGCCAGCGGGGGTTACGAGCAGTACTTC
>.|many|TRBJ2-7|TRBV27
CASSFGTGNYEQYF
TGTGCCAGCAGTTTTGGAACAGGGAACTACGAGCAGTACTTC
>.|many|TRBJ1-2|TRBV20-1
CSAREGPLHYGYTF
TGCAGTGCTAGAGAGGGCCCTTTACACTATGGCTACACCTTC
>TRBD2|many|TRBJ2-3|TRBV20-1
CSAESTGRTARGNSDTQYF
TGCAGTGCTGAATCCACCGGTCGAACCGCGCGGGGGAATTCGGATACGCAGTATTTT
>.|many|TRBJ1-4|TRBV5-5
CASSPPSESPNEKLFF
TGTGCCAGCAGCCCACCATCGGAAAGCCCTAATGAAAAACTGTTTTTT
>TRBD1|many|TRBJ2-7|TRBV5-6
CASSLTGDGYYEQYF
TGTGCCAGCAGCTTGACAGGGGACGGGTACTACGAGCAGTACTTC
>.|many|TRBJ1-1|TRBV7-8
CASSLGDWGEAFF
TGTGCCAGCAGCTTAGGGGATTGGGGTGAAGCTTTCTTT
>TRBD2|many|TRBJ2-2|TRBV5-1
CASSWSGGAPGELFF
TGCGCCAGCAGCTGGAGCGGGGGGGCCCCCGGGGAGCTGTTTTTT
>.|many|TRBJ2-3|TRBV20-1
CSAREGGSTDTQYF
TGCAGTGCTAGAGAGGGGGGTAGCACAGATACGCAGTATTTT
>.|many|TRBJ2-7|TRBV6-1
CASSELGFTSYEQYF
TGTGCCAGCAGTGAATTAGGGTTTACGAGCTACGAGCAGTACTTC
>TRBD1|.|TRBJ2-7|TRBV5-1
CTSSFKTGNKHEQCF
TGCACCAGCAGCTTTAAGACAGGGAATAAACACGAGCAGTGCTTC
>TRBD1|few|TRBJ1-1|TRBV7-9
CASSLGTGATEAFF
TGTGCCAGCAGCCTCGGGACAGGGGCTACTGAAGCTTTCTTT
>.|many|TRBJ1-1|TRBV5-1
CASSTSARDTEAFF
TGCGCCAGCAGCACCTCAGCCCGGGACACTGAAGCTTTCTTT
>.|many|TRBJ1-2|TRBV20-1
CSARDQTELIYGYTF
TGCAGTGCTAGAGATCAAACAGAGTTGATATATGGCTACACCTTC
>.|.|TRBJ2-6|TRBV5-1
CASSAPTGANVLTF
TGCGCCAGCAGCGCCCCGACAGGGGCCAACGTCCTGACTTTC
>TRBD1|many|TRBJ2-7|TRBV6-5
CASSYLQGAFGEQYF
TGTGCCAGCAGTTACTTACAGGGGGCTTTTGGCGAGCAGTACTTC
>TRBD1|many|TRBJ1-5|TRBV6-5
CASRSESRTGNQPQHF
TGTGCCAGCCGATCCGAAAGCCGGACAGGGAATCAGCCCCAGCATTTT
>.|many|TRBJ2-6|TRBV4-2
CASSQEGASGANVLTF
TGTGCCAGCAGCCAAGAAGGGGCTTCTGGGGCCAACGTCCTGACTTTC
>TRBD2|many|TRBJ2-7|TRBV24-1
CATSDLSGDEQYF
TGTGCCACCAGTGACCTCAGCGGGGACGAGCAGTACTTC
>.|many|TRBJ2-3|TRBV9
CASSVAPGGDSTDTQYF
TGTGCCAGCAGCGTAGCACCTGGCGGTGATAGCACAGATACGCAGTATTTT
>.|many|TRBJ1-1|TRBV4-1
CASSRNTEAFF
TGCGCCAGCAGCCGGAATACTGAAGCTTTCTTT
>.|many|TRBJ1-1|TRBV5-1
CASSFLEIGEAFF
TGCGCCAGCAGCTTTTTGGAGATCGGTGAAGCTTTCTTT
>TRBD1|many|TRBJ1-1|TRBV20-1
CSAPTGATEAFF
TGCAGTGCTCCCACAGGGGCCACTGAAGCTTTCTTT
>.|many|TRBJ1-2|TRBV29-1
CSVEFAKANYGYTF
TGCAGCGTTGAATTTGCGAAAGCTAACTATGGCTACACCTTC
>.|.|TRBJ1-4|TRBV4-3
CASSQDPEGAWDEKLFF
TGCGCCAGCAGCCAAGATCCAGAAGGGGCGTGGGATGAAAAACTGTTTTTT
>TRBD1|many|TRBJ2-2|TRBV4-3
CASSQEVRTGVTGELFF
TGCGCCAGCAGCCAAGAGGTTCGGACAGGGGTTACCGGGGAGCTGTTTTTT
>.|many|TRBJ2-3|TRBV6-4
CASRAALGADTQYF
TGTGCCAGCAGAGCCGCATTGGGGGCAGATACGCAGTATTTT
>TRBD1|.|TRBJ2-1|TRBV20-1
CSAEPGQGASIAAGKYNEQFF
TGCAGTGCTGAACCGGGACAGGGGGCGTCGATAGCGGCGGGGAAGTACAATGAGCAGTTCTTC
>TRBD1|.|TRBJ2-7|TRBV3-1
CASSPGQGYYEQYF
TGTGCCAGCAGCCCCGGACAGGGCTACTACGAGCAGTACTTC
>.|many|TRBJ1-1|TRBV5-5
CASSLVGSPGQTNTEAFF
TGTGCCAGCAGCTTGGTCGGTTCGCCTGGACAAACGAACACTGAAGCTTTCTTT